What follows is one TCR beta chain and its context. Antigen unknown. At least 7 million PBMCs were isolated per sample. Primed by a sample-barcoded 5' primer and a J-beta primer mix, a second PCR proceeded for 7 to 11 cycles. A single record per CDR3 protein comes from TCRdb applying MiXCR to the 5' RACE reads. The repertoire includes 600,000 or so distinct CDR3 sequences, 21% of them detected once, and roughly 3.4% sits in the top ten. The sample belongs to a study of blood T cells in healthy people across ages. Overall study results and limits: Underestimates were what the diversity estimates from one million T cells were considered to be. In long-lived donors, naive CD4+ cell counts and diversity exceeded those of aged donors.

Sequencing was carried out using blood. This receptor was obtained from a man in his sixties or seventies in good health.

CDR3 amino acids: CASSFSPTSGSYEQYF. Here the CDR3 DNA reads TGTGCCAGCAGTTTTAGCCCGACTAGCGGGTCCTACGAGCAGTACTTC. The rearrangement uses TRBV6-2 or TRBV6-3 and TRBJ2-7; 10 nucleotides agree with TRBD2. Unmatched junction bases numbered 7, after V lost 4 bases and J lost 1 base. Germline CDR1 and CDR2: MNHEY and SVGEGT. The CDR3 totals 16 residues.